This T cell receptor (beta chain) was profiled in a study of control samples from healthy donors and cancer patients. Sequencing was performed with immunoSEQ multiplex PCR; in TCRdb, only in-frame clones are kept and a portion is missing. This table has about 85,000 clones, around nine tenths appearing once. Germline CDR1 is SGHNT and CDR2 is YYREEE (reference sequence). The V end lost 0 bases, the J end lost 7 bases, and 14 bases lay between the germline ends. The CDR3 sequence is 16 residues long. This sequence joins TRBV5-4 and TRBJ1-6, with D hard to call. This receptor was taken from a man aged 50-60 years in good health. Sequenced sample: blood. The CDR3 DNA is TGTGCCAGCAGCTTGGCCGGCTTGACACCGAATTCACCCCTCCACTTT. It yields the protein CASSLAGLTPNSPLHF.